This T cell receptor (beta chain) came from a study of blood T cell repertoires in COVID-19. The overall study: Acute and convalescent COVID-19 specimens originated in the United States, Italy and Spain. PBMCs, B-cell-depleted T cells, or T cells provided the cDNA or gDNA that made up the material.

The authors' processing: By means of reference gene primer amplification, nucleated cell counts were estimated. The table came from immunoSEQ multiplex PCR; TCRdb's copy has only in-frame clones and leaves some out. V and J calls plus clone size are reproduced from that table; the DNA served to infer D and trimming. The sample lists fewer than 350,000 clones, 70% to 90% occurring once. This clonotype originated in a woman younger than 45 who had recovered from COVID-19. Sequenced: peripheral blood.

The CDR3 spells CASSLEGATYEQYF. The CDR3, as DNA: TGCGCCAGCAGCCTTGAGGGCGCCACCTACGAGCAGTACTTC. This chain uses TRBV4-3 with TRBJ2-7; D possibly corresponds to TRBD2 (5 bases). The CDR3 spans 14 residues. The V gene lost 4 bases and the J gene lost 2 bases, with 12 bases spanning the gap. CDR1 is LGHNA and CDR2 is YSLEER in the germline V gene.